This T cell receptor beta chain was found in a study of vaccination and CD4 T cells after COVID-19 (dated by TCRdb to the early 2020s). Regarding the complete study: SARS-CoV-2 positivity had been established in the convalescent patients by nasal swab PCR, and mild disease was recorded in several of these patients and severe disease in one. The convalescent cohort included six males and four females, with two Hispanic individuals, seven Caucasians, two Asians and one multiracial person. Each participant got two doses of either the Pfizer-BioNTech BNT162b2 vaccine (n=8) or the Moderna mRNA-1273 vaccine (n=2). Post-COVID blood samples from convalescent patients were collected a median of roughly 100 days after diagnosis, with a range of roughly 35 to 180 days. The time from the second vaccine dose to post-vaccine blood sampling had a median of roughly 79 days and ranged from about 12 to 250 days. The cultures were stimulated with overlapping spike peptide pools from SARS-CoV-2 and from the common cold coronaviruses HCoV-NL63, HCoV-OC43 and HCoV-229E. Control cultures received a CEFX viral epitope pool as the positive control, an HIV-1 Nef peptide pool as the negative control, or no peptide. In around 10 COVID-19 convalescent patients and a few infection-naive healthy vaccine recipients, researchers compared the spike-specific CD4+ TCR repertoire from before mRNA vaccination with the repertoire from after.

The sample's treatment or condition label, decoded: approximately nine-day PBMC culture with coronavirus spike peptide pools or control peptides (ViraFEST assay). To expand antigen-specific T cells with peptide pools and then pick out the expanded clonotypes through TCR sequencing, the study relied on the ViraFEST assay. The convalescent patients' positive SARS-CoV-2 PCR tests were from March to December 2020, which was before the Alpha, Beta and Delta variants emerged in the United States. About 1.8 million PBMCs per well were cultured in IMDM with approximately 5.5% human AB serum and 8.5 to 10 IU/ml IL-2, plus 10 ug/ml peptide pools. On days 3 and 7, half of the culture medium was replaced with fresh IL-2-containing medium. Once the cells had been in culture for over 9 days, the EasySep CD4+ T cell isolation kit was used to isolate CD4+ T cells by negative selection. PBMCs were separated from whole blood using Ficoll-Paque Plus gradient centrifugation and then either used fresh or cryopreserved at -140C. In general, triplicate wells were set up for every culture condition.

About this clonotype itself: This clone's antigen is unknown. One base away there is no much larger clone; base qualities are not given.

Libraries were constructed by PCR. TCR sequencing of DNA from cultured CD4+ T cells used the Oncomine TCR Beta short-read assay at the Johns Hopkins FTIC core. Genomic DNA was extracted from the cultured CD4+ T cells with the QIAamp micro DNA kit. Oncomine TCR Beta libraries made from cultured CD4+ T cells were pooled using unique dual indexes and sequenced on an Illumina iSeq 100. Per the source publication's procedure: Non-productive sequences were removed, and CDR3s that did not start with C, did not end with F or W, or were shorter than 7 amino acids were discarded. The MANAFEST web application identified antigen-specific clonotypes by comparing peptide-stimulated wells against reference wells and other culture wells. For a clone to be called positive, the clone needed an FDR below 0.05, an odds ratio above 5, and a productive frequency above 0.1% in at least two of three replicate wells. Clonotypes that were significantly expanded in both SARS-CoV-2 spike wells and at least one common cold coronavirus spike condition were defined as cross-reactive. CDR3 homology was assessed with Levenshtein distances (stringdist) and unrooted phylogenetic trees (ape) in R version 3.6.1. TCRdb redid the processing of the public reads, applying fastp at Q25 and MiXCR, and retained in-frame beta chains. Rows are unified per CDR3 protein, each entry keeping the most common DNA and genes. TCRdb assigned the V and J calls; the authors' analysis was not used. A total of about 11,000 distinct CDR3 sequences appear in this sample, 43% of them only once. Together, the top ten hold 20% to 25% of the sample.

General study outcomes and caveats: The study included relatively few convalescent patients and did not analyze early timepoints after natural infection. Although the median number of SARS-CoV-2-reactive clonotypes went up from some 23 after infection to roughly 40 after vaccination, the increase was not significant. In convalescent patients, a median roughly 87% of post-vaccine SARS-CoV-2-reactive clones were detected only after vaccination, and vaccine-specific priming was suggested by this finding. Nearly all vaccine-specific clones in convalescent patients (304 of 307) were mono-reactive for SARS-CoV-2 spike rather than cross-reactive with common cold coronaviruses.

The source of this sequence is a human donor who had recovered from COVID-19. The specimen sequenced was CD4+ T cells from blood, cultured in vitro.

This receptor carries the CDR3 CASSLGQNYEQYF. The DNA sequence is given as TGTGCCAGCAGCTTGGGACAAAATTACGAGCAGTACTTC. The sequence is built from TRBV7-2 and TRBJ2-7; the D segment could be TRBD1, given 6 matching bases. There are 13 amino acids in the CDR3, from cysteine to phenylalanine inclusive. Here the CDR3 DNA is all that survives: 39 bases in frame from base 1. Per the germline V gene, SGHTA is the CDR1 and FQGNSA is the CDR2. V loses 3 bases of germline sequence and J loses 4 bases, and the interval between the two ends is 10 bases.